Below, 19 T cell receptor beta chains from the same sample are listed, as sequenced in a study of blood T cells in healthy people across ages. Combining a sample-barcoded 5' primer with a J-beta primer mix, a second PCR ran for 7 to 11 cycles. TCRdb redid the calling of the 5' RACE reads with MiXCR, one entry per CDR3 protein. The sample includes about 800,000 distinct CDR3 sequences, 58% seen only once; the top ten take 22%. The sequencing input was blood. The receptor set was obtained from a man aged 30 to 45 in good health.

Remarks on this clonotype: A much bigger clone sits one base away, suggesting this may be a read error. The rearrangement joins TRBV20-1 to TRBJ1-2; D possibly corresponds to TRBD1 (5 bases). Germline assignment: CDR1 DFQATT and CDR2 SNEGSKA (reference sequence). The ends were cut back, 3 bases at V and 3 bases at J, with 14 bases in the middle. CDR3 length equals 14 residues. CDR3 loop: CSASKGLVDYGYTF. The DNA for the CDR3 is TGCAGTGCTAGTAAGGGACTCGTTGACTATGGCTACACCTTC.

The gene calls are TRBV28 and TRBJ2-7, with TRBD1 as a possible D gene (6 bases). The CDR3 contains 14 residues. In germline, CDR1 is MDHEN, CDR2 SYDVKM. Deletions cut 8 bases from V and 7 bases from J, with 21 bases between. CDR3 DNA: TGTGCCAGCGTTAGAGGGGGTTCCTACAGTGAGCAGTACTTC. Its protein product is CASVRGGSYSEQYF.

The chain joins TRBV10-3 to TRBJ2-5; no clear D gene. With 8 bases removed from V and 4 bases from J, the gap between germline ends came to 11 bases. In germline, CDR1 is ENHRY, CDR2 SYGVKD. This CDR3 is 12 amino acids long. CDR3 bases: TGTGCCATCGGTTCTATGGGAGAGACCCAGTACTTC. Protein product: CAIGSMGETQYF.

In nucleotides, the CDR3 is TGTGCCAGCAGCTTAGTCGGCCACATGAACACTGAAGCTTTCTTT. Protein product: CASSLVGHMNTEAFF. V and J are TRBV13 and TRBJ1-1; D is ambiguous. The germline CDR1 and CDR2 sequences are PRHDT and FYEKMQ (reference sequence). Trimming took 1 base from V and 0 from J, leaving 9 bases between them. The CDR3 runs to 15 residues.

A note on this clonotype: Compared with germline, one end of the junction differs, possibly owing to a read error. V and J are TRBV7-2 and TRBJ2-5, with 12 nucleotides matching TRBD2. Germline-derived CDR1 and CDR2 are SGHTA and FQGNSA. This CDR3 comprises 16 residues. The CDR3 nucleotides are TGCGCCAGCAGCCGTGCTAGCGGGAGGGCCCAGAATGAGCAGTACTTC. This sequence encodes CASSRASGRAQNEQYF.

The rearrangement joins TRBV7-9 to TRBJ1-5; D unclear. Trimming took off 1 base at V and 9 bases at J, with 10 bases between the two ends. The CDR3 runs 13 residues. Germline CDR1 and CDR2: SEHNR and FQNEAQ (reference sequence). The CDR3 reads CASSLGPRRPQHF. CDR3 bases: TGTGCCAGCAGCTTAGGTCCTCGGAGGCCCCAGCATTTT.

The rearrangement links TRBV27 to TRBJ1-2; TRBD1 might be the D (5 bases). Trimming stripped 4 bases from V and 11 bases from J, with 14 bases between. CDR1 is MNHEY and CDR2 is SMNVEV in the germline V gene (reference sequence). The CDR3 consists of 12 residues. The CDR3 DNA reads as TGTGCCAGCAGTTGGACCTCCGAGGGGTACACCTTC. The encoded protein is CASSWTSEGYTF.

This clonotype has only a few counts. The chain is built from TRBV7-9 and TRBJ2-4, with D possibly being TRBD2 (5 bases). CDR1 and CDR2 from the germline V gene are SEHNR and FQNEAQ (reference sequence). The CDR3 sequence is 17 residues long. V dropped 0 bases and J dropped 0 bases, with 12 bases sitting between them. CDR3 in DNA: TGTGCCAGCAGCTTAGCGAGCGGAACTCTAGCCAAAAACATTCAGTACTTC. Its translation: CASSLASGTLAKNIQYF.

There are a few counts of this clonotype. The chain employs TRBV12-3 or TRBV12-4 and TRBJ2-3, with D hard to call. The CDR3 runs 14 residues. V was shortened by 3 bases and J by 3 bases, with 10 bases between the two germline ends. CDR3 sequence reads: CASSFRLGTDTQYF. Here the CDR3 DNA reads TGTGCCAGCAGTTTTCGGCTGGGGACAGATACGCAGTATTTT.

V and J are TRBV27 and TRBJ2-5, with 9 bases matching TRBD1. The J call may be mistaken, given a closer DNA end match to TRBJ2-4. The germline gives CDR1 MNHEY, CDR2 SMNVEV (reference sequence). This CDR3 is 17 amino acids long. The CDR3 nucleotides read TGTGCCAGCAGTTTGTATTCCGGGACAGGGAAATTTAACATTCAGTACTTC. As protein: CASSLYSGTGKFNIQYF.

As to this clonotype: A junction end diverges from the germline sequence, so it may reflect a read error. V usage is TRBV7-9 and J usage is TRBJ2-3; D perhaps matches TRBD2 (6 bases). CDR1 SEHNR and CDR2 FQNEAQ come from the germline V gene (reference sequence). CDR3 length: 16 residues. Written as DNA, the CDR3 is TGTGCCAGCAGCTTGTACGGGAGCCCATCCACAGATACGCGGTATTTT. It specifies CASSLYGSPSTDTRYF.

The chain joins TRBV6-6 to TRBJ2-1; 10 nucleotides line up with TRBD1. Germline trimming cut 2 bases from V and 8 bases from J; bases unmatched to any gene: 6. The CDR3 contains 15 residues. Germline V lookup: CDR1 MNHNY, CDR2 SVGAGI (reference sequence). CDR3 sequence: CASSYQDRGLDEQFF. CDR3 coding DNA: TGTGCCAGCAGTTACCAGGACAGGGGGTTGGATGAGCAGTTCTTC.

The chain joins TRBV2 to TRBJ2-3; no definite D call. The ends were cut back, 6 bases at V and 0 bases at J, with 16 bases in the middle. This CDR3 comprises 16 residues. The germline CDR1 and CDR2 sequences are SNHLY and FYNNEI. This CDR3 reads CASSYEVVASTDTQYF. The CDR3 DNA reads as TGTGCCAGCAGCTACGAAGTCGTGGCTAGCACAGATACGCAGTATTTT.

The table lists this clonotype with a few counts. The V call is TRBV7-6, the J call TRBJ2-5, with D perhaps matching TRBD1 (5 bases). The germline V gene has CDR1 SGHVS and CDR2 FNYEAQ. The CDR3 has 17 residues. With 4 bases removed from V and 2 bases from J, the gap between germline ends came to 20 bases. CDR3 loop: CASSSYTARERQETQYF. CDR3 in DNA: TGTGCCAGCAGCTCGTATACCGCCAGGGAACGGCAAGAGACCCAGTACTTC.

This clonotype has only one observation. This chain connects TRBV5-1 to TRBJ2-7; the match to TRBD2 covers 8 bases. The CDR3 length is 14 residues. CDR1 is SGHRS and CDR2 is YFSETQ in the germline V gene. V trimming: 1 base; J trimming: 2 bases; junction bases outside the gene matches: 2. This CDR3 reads CASSLSSGPYEQYF. CDR3 DNA sequence: TGCGCCAGCAGCTTGTCTAGCGGGCCCTACGAGCAGTACTTC.

This clonotype was counted between two and nine times. The chain employs TRBV5-5 and TRBJ1-6; D call uncertain. The CDR3 is made up of 15 amino acids. The V gene's germline CDR1 is SGHKS and CDR2 YYEKEE (reference sequence). Between the trimmed V and J ends, which lost 1 base and 3 bases, there was a span of 8 bases. CDR3 nucleotide sequence: TGTGCCAGCAGCTTGATGACCGACTATAATTCACCCCTCCACTTT. Its translation is CASSLMTDYNSPLHF.

The chain carries TRBV9 and TRBJ2-3; TRBD1 matches at 8 bases. The length of the CDR3 is 13 residues. Germline assignment: CDR1 SGDLS and CDR2 YYNGEE. J gave up 4 bases and V 3 bases, and 1 base lay outside the gene matches. Here the CDR3 reads CASSGTGSDTQYF. In nucleotides, the CDR3 is TGTGCCAGCAGCGGGACAGGGTCAGATACGCAGTATTTT.

The J gene is TRBJ2-5, the V gene TRBV2, with 8 bases matching TRBD2. CDR1 and CDR2 from the germline V gene are SNHLY and FYNNEI. With 8 bases clipped from V and 11 bases from J, the junction kept 13 bases outside the gene matches. The CDR3 extends over 13 amino acids. The DNA for the CDR3 is TGTGCCAGCTTAGCGGGGAACTACAATGAGCAGTACTTC. Its protein is CASLAGNYNEQYF.

This clonotype was detected only a few times. The chain joins TRBV5-6 to TRBJ2-7; no clear D. Germline V gene data show CDR1 as SGHDT and CDR2 as YYEEEE. V was shortened by 4 bases and J by 6 bases, with 11 bases between the two germline ends. This CDR3 region has 12 residues. CDR3 in DNA: TGTGCCAGCAGCCCGAGACACGGCGAGCAGTACTTC. It codes for CASSPRHGEQYF.